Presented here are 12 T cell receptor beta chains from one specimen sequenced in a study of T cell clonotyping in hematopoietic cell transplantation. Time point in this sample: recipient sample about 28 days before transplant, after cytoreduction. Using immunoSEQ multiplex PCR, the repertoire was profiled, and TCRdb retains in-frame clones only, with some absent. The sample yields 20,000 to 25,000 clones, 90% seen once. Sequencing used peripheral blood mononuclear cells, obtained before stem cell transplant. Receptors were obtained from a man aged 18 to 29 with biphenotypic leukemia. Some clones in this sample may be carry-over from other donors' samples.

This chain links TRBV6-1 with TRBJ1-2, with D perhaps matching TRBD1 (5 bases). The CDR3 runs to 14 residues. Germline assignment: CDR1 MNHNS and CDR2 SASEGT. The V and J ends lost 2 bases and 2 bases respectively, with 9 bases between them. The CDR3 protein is CASSERDVNYGYTF. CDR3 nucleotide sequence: TGTGCCAGCAGTGAAAGGGACGTAAACTATGGCTACACCTTC.

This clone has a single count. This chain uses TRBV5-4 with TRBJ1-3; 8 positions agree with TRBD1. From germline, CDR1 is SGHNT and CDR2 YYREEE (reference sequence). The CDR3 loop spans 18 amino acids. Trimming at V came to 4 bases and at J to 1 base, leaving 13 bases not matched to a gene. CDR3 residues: CASSADAGQDGSGNTIYF. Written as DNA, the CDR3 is TGTGCCAGCAGCGCGGACGCGGGACAGGATGGTTCTGGAAACACCATATATTTT. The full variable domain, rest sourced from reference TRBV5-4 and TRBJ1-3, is ETGVTQSPTHLIKTRGQQVTLRCSSQSGHNTVSWYQQALGQGPQFIFQYYREEENGRGNFPPRFSGLQFPNYSSELNVNALELDDSALYLCASSADAGQDGSGNTIYFGEGSWLTVV.

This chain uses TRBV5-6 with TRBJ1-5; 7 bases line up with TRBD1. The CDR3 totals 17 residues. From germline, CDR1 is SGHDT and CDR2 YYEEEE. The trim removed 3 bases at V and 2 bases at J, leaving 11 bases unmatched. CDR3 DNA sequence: TGTGCCAGCAGCTCATTCGACAGGGTCAACGGCAATCAGCCCCAGCATTTT. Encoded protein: CASSSFDRVNGNQPQHF.

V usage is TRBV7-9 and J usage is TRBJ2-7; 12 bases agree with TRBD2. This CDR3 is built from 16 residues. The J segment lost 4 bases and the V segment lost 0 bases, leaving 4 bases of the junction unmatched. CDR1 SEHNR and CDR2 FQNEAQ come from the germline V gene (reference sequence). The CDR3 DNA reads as TGTGCCAGCAGCTTAGCGGCTAGCGGGGGGGCATACGAGCAGTACTTC. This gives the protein CASSLAASGGAYEQYF. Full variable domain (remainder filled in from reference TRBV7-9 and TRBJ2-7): DTGVSQNPRHKITKRGQNVTFRCDPISEHNRLYWYRQTLGQGPEFLTYFQNEAQLEKSRLLSDRFSAERPKGSFSTLEIQRTEQGDSAMYLCASSLAASGGAYEQYFGPGTRLTVT.

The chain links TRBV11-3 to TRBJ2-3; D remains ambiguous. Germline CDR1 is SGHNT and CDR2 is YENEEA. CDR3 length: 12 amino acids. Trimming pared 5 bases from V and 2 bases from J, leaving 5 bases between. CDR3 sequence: CASSHDTDTQYF. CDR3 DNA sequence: TGTGCCAGCAGCCATGACACAGATACGCAGTATTTT. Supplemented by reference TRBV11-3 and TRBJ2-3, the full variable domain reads EAGVVQSPRYKIIEKKQPVAFWCNPISGHNTLYWYLQNLGQGPELLIRYENEEAVDDSQLPKDRFSAERLKGVDSTLKIQPAELGDSAVYLCASSHDTDTQYFGPGTRLTVL.

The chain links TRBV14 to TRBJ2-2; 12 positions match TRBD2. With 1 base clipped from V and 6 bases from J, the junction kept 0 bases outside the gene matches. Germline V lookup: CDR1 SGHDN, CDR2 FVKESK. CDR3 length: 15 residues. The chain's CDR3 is CASSQGLAGAGELFF. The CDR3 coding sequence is TGTGCCAGCAGCCAAGGACTAGCGGGAGCCGGGGAGCTGTTTTTT.

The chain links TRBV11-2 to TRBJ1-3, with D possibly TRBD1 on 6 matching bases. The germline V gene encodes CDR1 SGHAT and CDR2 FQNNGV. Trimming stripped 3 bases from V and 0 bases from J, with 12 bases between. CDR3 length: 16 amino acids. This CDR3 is CASSFTGPLSGNTIYF. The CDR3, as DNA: TGTGCCAGCAGCTTTACAGGGCCCCTCTCTGGAAACACCATATATTTT.

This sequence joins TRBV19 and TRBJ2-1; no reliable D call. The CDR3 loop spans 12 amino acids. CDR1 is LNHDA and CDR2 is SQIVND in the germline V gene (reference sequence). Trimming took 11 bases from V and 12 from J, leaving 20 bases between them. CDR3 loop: CAVTSTFNSQFF. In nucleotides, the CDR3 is TGTGCCGTAACAAGTACCTTTAACTCGCAGTTCTTC.

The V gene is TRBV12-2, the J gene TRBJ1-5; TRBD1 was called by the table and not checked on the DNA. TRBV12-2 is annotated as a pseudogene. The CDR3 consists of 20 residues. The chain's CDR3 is CASRLAPPRGQGAQIEPQHF. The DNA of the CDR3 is TGTGCAAGTCGCTTAGCACCCCCCCGGGGACAGGGGGCGCAGATAGAGCCCCAGCATTTT.

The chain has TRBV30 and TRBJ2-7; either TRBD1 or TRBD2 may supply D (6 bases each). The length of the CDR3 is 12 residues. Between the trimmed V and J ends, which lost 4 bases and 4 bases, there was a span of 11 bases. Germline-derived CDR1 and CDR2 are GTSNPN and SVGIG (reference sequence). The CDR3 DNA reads TGTGCCTGGAATTCGGGGGCGTACGAGCAGTACTTC. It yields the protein CAWNSGAYEQYF.

CDR3 sequence (DNA): TGTGCCAGCTCAAGGGCCCCCAATCAGCCCCAGCATTTT. Protein: CASSRAPNQPQHF. The chain is built from TRBV9 and TRBJ1-5, with D unclear. This CDR3 is built from 13 residues. Between the trimmed V and J ends, which lost 7 bases and 3 bases, there was a span of 11 bases. CDR1 is SGDLS, CDR2 YYNGEE, per germline.

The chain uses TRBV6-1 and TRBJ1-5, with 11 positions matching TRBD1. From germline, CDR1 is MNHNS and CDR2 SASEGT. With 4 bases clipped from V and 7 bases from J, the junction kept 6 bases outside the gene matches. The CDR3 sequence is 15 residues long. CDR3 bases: TGTGCCAGCAGTGGGACAGGGGGCGTAGGACAGCCCCAGCATTTT. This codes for CASSGTGGVGQPQHF.